The T cell receptor (beta chain) described here comes from a study of blood T cell repertoires in COVID-19 (dated by TCRdb to the early 2020s). Broadly, across the study: Samples covering the acute and convalescent phases of COVID-19 were provided by collaborators in the United States, Italy and Spain. The dataset comprised deeply sampled blood TCRbeta repertoires from subjects exposed to, actively infected with, or recovered from COVID-19. Where available, HLA class I and class II types were taken from metadata supplied by the sample provider and were not determined by assay-based typing. Samples were obtained from the ongoing ImmuneRACE study (first 160 participants) and from approximately 1,200 subjects provided by 6 global collaborators. A freely available public database, intended as a resource for researchers studying the immune response to SARS-CoV-2, is where the repertoires were released. The material from the prospective study consisted of cDNA or gDNA derived from T cells, B-cell-depleted T cells, or PBMCs. A de-identified subject ID, COVID-19 status, age in years and sex were almost always included in the sample metadata. Here is what the overall study found, with its caveats: The amount of clinical and demographic metadata varied by source and participant and was provided uncurated.

The immunoSEQ Assay, a bias-controlled multiplex PCR, was used to amplify TCRbeta CDR3 regions from genomic DNA. Regarding the original processing steps: The number of nucleated cells in each sample was estimated from the amplification of reference gene primers within the assay. To quantify the absolute abundance of each unique TCRbeta CDR3 rearrangement, sequence reads were collapsed and filtered. For each sample, productive Simpson clonality was calculated as the square root of Simpson's diversity index across productive rearrangements. Sourced from immuneACCESS, this table was stored by TCRdb with only in-frame sequences that have V and J called. A share of the clones is absent; for the studies checked, an unresolved V gene accounts for under half, and the remainder has no known explanation. The V and J calls and clone size are taken from that table; D and trimming were inferred from the DNA. Recorded for this sample are some 200,000 clones; less than 90% of them occurred a single time. Approximately 10% of the sample is in the top ten clones.

In this sample, this clone turned up a few times. Which antigen it targets is not known. No much larger clone is present one base from it, and per-base qualities are unavailable. CDR1 and CDR2, looked up from the germline V gene, are SGHRS and YFSETQ. The V and J ends are trimmed by 4 bases and 4 bases, leaving 14 bases between them. Measured from the cysteine to the phenylalanine, the CDR3 is 14 residues long. Only the CDR3 DNA stays, 42 bases, in frame from base 1. One collaborating source in Seattle enrolled patients during active infection and followed them longitudinally through the course of disease. Collaborating institutions collected whole blood in K2EDTA tubes following their own protocols. Collaborator samples were shipped for TCRbeta analysis as frozen whole blood, isolated PBMCs, or DNA extracted from either sample type.

This clonotype was obtained from a woman aged 80 or over with COVID-19, enrolled during active disease. The chain is assembled from TRBV5-1 and TRBJ1-2; the D gene is not confidently resolved. The sequencing input was peripheral blood. In nucleotide form, the sequence is TGCGCCAGCAGCCCGCCTCAGGTTAGCTATGGCTACACCTTC. The translation is CASSPPQVSYGYTF. With the rest looked up from the reference TRBV5-1 and TRBJ1-2 genes rather than sequenced, the full variable domain is KAGVTQTPRYLIKTRGQQVTLSCSPISGHRSVSWYQQTPGQGLQFLFEYFSETQRNKGNFPGRFSGRQFSNSRSEMNVSTLELGDSALYLCASSPPQVSYGYTFGSGTRLTVV.